This record covers a single T cell receptor beta chain. Its antigen is still unknown. Germline and junction disagree at one end, which may indicate a read error. This CDR3 contains 15 residues. CDR1 SGHAT and CDR2 FQNNGV come from the germline V gene. The data are from a study of Graves' ophthalmopathy and Graves' hyperthyroidism. The study's findings and limits: Blood repertoires reportedly contained most expanded thyroid clonotypes above 0.001 frequency. In separating ophthalmopathy from stable hyperthyroidism, a 13-signature model achieved nearly 90% sensitivity and over 80% specificity.

The diagnosis combined clinical symptoms, thyroxine, TRAb, thyroid ultrasound and orbital computed tomography scans. Amplified TCR beta CDR3 regions were obtained using RNA transcripts as template. The workflow started with a first-round RT-PCR run with HTBI primers and then moved on to a second-round multiplex PCR. Via MiXCR, TCRdb re-called the multiplex PCR reads, giving one row per CDR3 protein. Among around 1,000,000 distinct CDR3 sequences listed, roughly two fifths were seen once. The source is an adult man with Graves' hyperthyroidism. The chain employs TRBV11-2 and TRBJ1-5; D remains unclear. Sequencing was performed on peripheral blood or thyroid tissue (not recorded which). Written as DNA, the CDR3 is TGTGCCAGCAGCTTGGAAATAGGGAACAATCAACCCCAGCATTTT. Residues: CASSLEIGNNQPQHF.